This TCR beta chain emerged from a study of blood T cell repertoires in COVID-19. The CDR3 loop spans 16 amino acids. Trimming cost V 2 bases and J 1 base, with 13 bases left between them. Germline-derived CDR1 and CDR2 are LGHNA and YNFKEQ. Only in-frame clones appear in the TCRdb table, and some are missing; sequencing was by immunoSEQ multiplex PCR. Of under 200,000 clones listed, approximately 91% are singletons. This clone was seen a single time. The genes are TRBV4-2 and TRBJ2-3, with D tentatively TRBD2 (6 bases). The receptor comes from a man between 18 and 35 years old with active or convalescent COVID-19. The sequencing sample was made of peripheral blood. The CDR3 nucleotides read TGTGCCAGCAGCCAACAACTAGCTTTTCGCACAGATACGCAGTATTTT. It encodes CASSQQLAFRTDTQYF.